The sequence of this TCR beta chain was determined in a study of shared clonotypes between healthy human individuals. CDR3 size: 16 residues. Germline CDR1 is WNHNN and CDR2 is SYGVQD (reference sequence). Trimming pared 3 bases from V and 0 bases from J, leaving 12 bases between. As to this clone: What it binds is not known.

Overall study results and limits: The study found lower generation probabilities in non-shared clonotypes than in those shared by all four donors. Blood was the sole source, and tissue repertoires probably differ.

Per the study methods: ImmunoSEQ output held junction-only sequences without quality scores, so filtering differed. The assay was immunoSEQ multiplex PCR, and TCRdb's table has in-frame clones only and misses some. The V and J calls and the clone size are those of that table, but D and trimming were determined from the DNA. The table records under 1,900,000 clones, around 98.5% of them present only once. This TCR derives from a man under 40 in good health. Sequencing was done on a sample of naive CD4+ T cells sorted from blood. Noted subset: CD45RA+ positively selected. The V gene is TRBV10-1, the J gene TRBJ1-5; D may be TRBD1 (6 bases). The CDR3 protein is CASSDQGLYSNQPQHF. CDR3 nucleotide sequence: TGCGCCAGCAGTGACCAGGGGCTTTATAGCAATCAGCCCCAGCATTTT.